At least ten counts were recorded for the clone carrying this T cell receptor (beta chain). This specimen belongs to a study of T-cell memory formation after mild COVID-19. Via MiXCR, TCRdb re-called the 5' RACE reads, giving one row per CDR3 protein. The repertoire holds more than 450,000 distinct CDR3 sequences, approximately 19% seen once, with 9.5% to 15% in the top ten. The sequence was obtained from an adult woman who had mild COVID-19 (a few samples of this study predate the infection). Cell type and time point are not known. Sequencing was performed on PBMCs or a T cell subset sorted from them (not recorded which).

CDR3 loop: CASSASPGTGRGAKNIQYF. The CDR3 nucleotides read TGTGCCAGCAGTGCCAGTCCCGGGACAGGGAGAGGGGCCAAAAACATTCAGTACTTC. J is TRBJ2-4 and V is TRBV25-1; 9 bases fit TRBD1. V dropped 4 bases and J dropped 1; count of bases not matched to a gene: 14. CDR3 length equals 19 residues. Germline lookup yields CDR1 MGHDK and CDR2 SYGVNS.